This T cell receptor beta chain is from a study of blood T cell repertoires in COVID-19. Germline V gene sequence: CDR1 MNHEY, CDR2 SVGEGT. The V end was cut by 5 bases, the J end by 7 bases, with 8 bases between. The CDR3 has 11 amino acids. This clone was counted only a few times. Authors' data handling: Cell counts per sample came from amplifying reference gene primers. Assay: immunoSEQ multiplex PCR; the TCRdb copy retains only in-frame clones and omits some. The DNA was the basis for D and trimming; V, J and clone size are from that table. This table has some 65,000 clones, around 80% appearing once.

Material: peripheral blood. This TCR was sampled from a human donor in a cohort sampled during active COVID-19. The chain recombines TRBV6-2 or TRBV6-3 with TRBJ1-2; D is perhaps TRBD1 (6 bases). CDR3 sequence reads: CASSNRVGYTF. DNA for the CDR3: TGTGCCAGCAGTAACAGGGTTGGCTACACCTTC.